A selection of T cell receptor beta chains follows, all from one sample in a study of blood T cells in healthy people across ages. TCRdb reprocessed the 5' RACE reads with MiXCR, giving one entry per CDR3 protein. The sample lists some 760,000 distinct CDR3 sequences; approximately 25% were seen once. These data also formed part of another study, on T cells of mothers and their children.

Sequenced: blood. Receptor source: a boy between 5 and 17 years old in good health. The conserved cysteine and the conserved F or W are not part of the CDR3 here.

TRBV10-3	11	TRBJ2-5	AISDPPQETQY
TRBV13	14	TRBJ2-2	ASSFGLAGTTGELF
TRBV21-1	12	TRBJ2-5	ARGLAGGQETQY
TRBV20-1	13	TRBJ2-5	SARDPADRGETQY
TRBV12-3/TRBV12-4	13	TRBJ1-4	ASSFEGKLFEKLF
TRBV29-1	11	TRBJ2-7	SAADRGLREQY
TRBV9	10	TRBJ2-3	ASSDHTDTQY
TRBV13	13	TRBJ2-1	ASSPGGQTYNEQF
TRBV7-9	14	TRBJ1-2	ASSSTPGTHHAGYT
TRBV15	11	TRBJ2-1	ATSSGSYNEQF
TRBV20-1	10	TRBJ1-1	SAGDSKNQAF
TRBV12-3/TRBV12-4	16	TRBJ2-3	ASSSRRKGGYFPDTQY
TRBV20-1	12	TRBJ2-3	SARFGMGLDTQY
TRBV5-1	10	TRBJ2-3	ASSPDPDTQY
TRBV5-6	14	TRBJ1-1	ASSLATGPINTEAF
TRBV27	12	TRBJ2-1	ASSPGLAGGLEF
TRBV7-9	13	TRBJ2-3	ASSLAAGGTDTQY
TRBV27	13	TRBJ1-2	ASSWQGGWVGGYT
TRBV5-1	12	TRBJ1-2	ASAEQGRYYGYT
TRBV6-2/TRBV6-3	12	TRBJ1-1	ASSSSAMNTEAF
TRBV9	12	TRBJ2-7	GSSVDQGGYEQY
TRBV19	10	TRBJ2-4	ASSAAQNIQY
TRBV5-6	12	NA	ASSLEASGETQY
TRBV10-3	14	TRBJ2-5	AISEGGGAFQETQY
TRBV19	15	TRBJ2-1	ASSIGSMASGHNEQF
TRBV5-4	13	TRBJ1-2	ASSYGTGKSDGYT
TRBV12-3/TRBV12-4	10	TRBJ1-1	ASRLSDREAF
TRBV7-9	12	TRBJ2-1	ASSPRNRPDGQF
TRBV6-2/TRBV6-3	14	TRBJ2-2	ASSLPGLDGTGELF
TRBV12-3/TRBV12-4	13	TRBJ2-1	ASSLGGGVNNEQF
TRBV7-2	13	TRBJ2-1	ASSFGGGAGNEQF
TRBV12-3/TRBV12-4	14	TRBJ2-5	ASSSPGLAGVETQY
TRBV5-4	12	TRBJ2-2	ASSLVQGSGELL
TRBV3-1	14	TRBJ1-3	ASSPHEGRAGNTIY
TRBV29-1	12	TRBJ2-3	SGDVREGTDTQY
TRBV3-1	12	TRBJ2-7	ASSATSGPYEQY
TRBV6-2/TRBV6-3	9	TRBJ1-6	ASSSSGPLH
TRBV6-5	12	TRBJ1-2	ASSYGREGYGYT
TRBV29-1	14	TRBJ1-2	SVEGSSSGIYYGYT
TRBV12-3/TRBV12-4	14	TRBJ2-5	ASSLSGGIPQETQY
TRBV7-3	11	TRBJ2-2	ASGLKVTGELF
TRBV28	12	TRBJ2-5	ASSLARLKETQY
TRBV2	13	TRBJ2-1	ASSAQETPYNEQF
TRBV4-1	17	TRBJ2-4	ASSQDRGEEARAKNIQY
TRBV10-3	14	TRBJ2-3	AISESGRGSTDTQY
TRBV29-1	10	TRBJ2-1	SVGQGAGEQF
TRBV10-3	11	TRBJ1-4	AIKDRANEKLF
TRBV28	13	TRBJ1-2	ATNAFTGGDYGYT
TRBV5-6	12	NA	ASSTGTVKETQY
TRBV7-9	12	TRBJ2-1	ASEGLAGANEQF
TRBV29-1	9	TRBJ1-2	SVGNKEGYT
TRBV7-8	15	TRBJ2-1	ASRRGRVTGAYNEQF
TRBV4-1	12	NA	ASSLSGNDNEQF
TRBV12-3/TRBV12-4	14	TRBJ1-4	ASSPADSGTNEKLL
TRBV20-1	11	TRBJ2-5	SASLGFGETQY